This T cell receptor beta chain was profiled in a study of T cell repertoires in cytomegalovirus infection. With 6 bases removed from V and 0 bases from J, the gap between germline ends came to 12 bases. The CDR3 contains 15 residues. Concerning this clonotype: Its antigen is unidentified.

TCRdb independently ran MiXCR on the reads; one entry per CDR3 protein. The repertoire has around 800,000 distinct CDR3 sequences, approximately 30% of them found once; the top ten carry about an eighth. The TCR sequence derives from a human donor in good health (CMV status not recorded). Some clones in this sample may be carry-over from other donors' samples. The rearrangement uses TRBV12-3 or TRBV12-4 and TRBJ2-1; D unresolved. The sample in question was cultured CD8+ T cells from PBMCs, obtained from culture after CMV antigen stimulation. CDR3 residues: CASRSQRSSYNEQFF. Here the CDR3 DNA reads TGTGCCAGCAGGTCCCAGAGAAGCTCCTACAATGAGCAGTTCTTC.